These T cell receptor beta chains were read from a single sample in a study of metastatic and nonmetastatic thyroid tumors. With MiXCR, TCRdb reprocessed the PCR reads. The sample lists around 30,000 clones, approximately 11% occurring once. The specimen sequenced was blood. The receptors derive from a female donor with papillary thyroid cancer or a benign thyroid nodule (not recorded which). Some clones in this sample may be carry-over from other donors' samples. Both conserved end residues are part of each CDR3. Each record gives: J gene, clone size, CDR3 length, V gene, D gene, CDR3 protein, CDR3 DNA. D genes are given only for firm matches. The size field is filled for only some rows; it gives once, few, many or a size class.

j_gene: TRBJ2-2
abundance: .
len: 13
v_gene: TRBV24-1
d_gene: .
CDR3aa: CATSAGRTGELFF
CDR3nt: TGTGCCACCAGTGCAGGAAGGACCGGGGAGCTGTTTTTT

j_gene: TRBJ2-7
abundance: few
len: 14
v_gene: TRBV6-5
d_gene: .
CDR3aa: CASSYGSGSHEQYF
CDR3nt: TGTGCCAGCAGTTACGGGTCAGGTTCCCACGAGCAGTACTTC

j_gene: TRBJ2-7
abundance: many
len: 13
v_gene: TRBV20-1
d_gene: .
CDR3aa: CSARDMDTYEQYF
CDR3nt: TGCAGTGCTAGAGATATGGATACCTACGAGCAGTACTTC

j_gene: TRBJ1-5
abundance: .
len: 12
v_gene: TRBV6-1
d_gene: .
CDR3aa: CASGKGTQPQHF
CDR3nt: TGTGCCAGCGGCAAGGGAACGCAGCCCCAGCATTTT

j_gene: TRBJ2-7
abundance: many
len: 16
v_gene: TRBV11-2
d_gene: .
CDR3aa: CASSLVGRVIQNEQYF
CDR3nt: TGTGCCAGCAGCTTAGTCGGCAGAGTCATCCAGAACGAGCAGTACTTC

j_gene: TRBJ2-2
abundance: many
len: 17
v_gene: TRBV6-5
d_gene: .
CDR3aa: CASSYSIQQGKTGELFF
CDR3nt: TGTGCCAGCAGTTACTCGATTCAACAGGGAAAGACCGGGGAGCTGTTTTTT

j_gene: TRBJ1-1
abundance: .
len: 13
v_gene: TRBV10-3
d_gene: TRBD1
CDR3aa: CDIRDRENTEAFF
CDR3nt: TGTGACATAAGGGACAGAGAGAACACTGAAGCTTTCTTT

j_gene: TRBJ1-6
abundance: many
len: 15
v_gene: TRBV11-3
d_gene: TRBD1
CDR3aa: CASSRTGSYNSPLHF
CDR3nt: TGTGCCAGCAGCAGGACAGGGTCCTATAATTCACCCCTCCACTTT

j_gene: TRBJ2-6
abundance: .
len: 17
v_gene: TRBV20-1
d_gene: .
CDR3aa: CSARSRDLSSGANVLTF
CDR3nt: TGCAGTGCTAGATCCCGGGACTTAAGCTCTGGGGCCAACGTCCTGACTTTC

j_gene: TRBJ1-3
abundance: many
len: 15
v_gene: TRBV6-1
d_gene: TRBD1
CDR3aa: CATWDDRDSGNTIYF
CDR3nt: TGTGCCACTTGGGACGACAGGGACTCTGGAAACACCATATATTTT

j_gene: TRBJ1-5
abundance: many
len: 14
v_gene: TRBV6-1
d_gene: .
CDR3aa: CASNWDGPNQPQHF
CDR3nt: TGTGCCAGCAACTGGGACGGACCCAACCAGCCCCAGCATTTT

j_gene: TRBJ1-1
abundance: many
len: 13
v_gene: TRBV12-3/TRBV12-4
d_gene: TRBD1
CDR3aa: CASRTTGGTEAFF
CDR3nt: TGTGCCAGCAGGACGACAGGGGGCACTGAAGCTTTCTTT

j_gene: TRBJ2-1
abundance: many
len: 17
v_gene: TRBV18
d_gene: .
CDR3aa: CASSPQRIAPLNNEQFF
CDR3nt: TGTGCCAGCTCACCGCAGCGAATAGCCCCTTTAAACAATGAGCAGTTCTTC

j_gene: TRBJ1-3
abundance: few
len: 15
v_gene: TRBV2
d_gene: .
CDR3aa: CASLYRESSGNTIYF
CDR3nt: TGTGCCAGCCTATATAGGGAGTCGTCTGGAAACACCATATATTTT

j_gene: TRBJ1-1
abundance: many
len: 14
v_gene: TRBV7-6
d_gene: .
CDR3aa: CASSFGGLNTEAFF
CDR3nt: TGTGCCAGCAGCTTCGGGGGCCTGAACACTGAAGCTTTCTTT

j_gene: TRBJ2-5
abundance: few
len: 17
v_gene: TRBV7-2
d_gene: TRBD2
CDR3aa: CASSLGLAGGPQETQYF
CDR3nt: TGTGCCAGCAGCTTAGGGCTGGCGGGGGGCCCCCAAGAGACCCAGTACTTC

j_gene: TRBJ1-2
abundance: many
len: 15
v_gene: TRBV7-2
d_gene: TRBD1
CDR3aa: CASSLDWTGARGYTF
CDR3nt: TGTGCCAGCAGCTTAGACTGGACAGGGGCTCGGGGCTACACCTTC

j_gene: TRBJ2-1
abundance: medium-sized
len: 15
v_gene: TRBV27
d_gene: TRBD2
CDR3aa: CASSRGLAASNEQFF
CDR3nt: TGTGCCAGCAGTCGGGGACTAGCTGCCTCCAATGAGCAGTTCTTC

j_gene: TRBJ2-1
abundance: many
len: 13
v_gene: TRBV24-1
d_gene: .
CDR3aa: CATSDGPKNEQFF
CDR3nt: TGTGCCACCAGTGACGGCCCGAAGAATGAGCAGTTCTTC

j_gene: TRBJ1-2
abundance: many
len: 14
v_gene: TRBV5-1
d_gene: .
CDR3aa: CASSLGQDMGGYTF
CDR3nt: TGCGCCAGCAGCTTGGGACAGGACATGGGTGGCTACACCTTC

j_gene: TRBJ1-1
abundance: few
len: 11
v_gene: TRBV7-2
d_gene: .
CDR3aa: CASSLGTEAFF
CDR3nt: TGTGCCAGCAGCTTGGGGACTGAAGCTTTCTTT

j_gene: TRBJ2-1
abundance: .
len: 11
v_gene: TRBV7-9
d_gene: .
CDR3aa: CASSLEREQFF
CDR3nt: TGTGCCAGCAGCTTAGAACGTGAGCAGTTCTTC

j_gene: TRBJ2-3
abundance: many
len: 18
v_gene: TRBV14
d_gene: TRBD2
CDR3aa: CASSPSLGLAGVTDTQYF
CDR3nt: TGTGCCAGCAGCCCTTCCCTTGGACTAGCGGGAGTCACAGATACGCAGTATTTT

j_gene: TRBJ2-7
abundance: many
len: 18
v_gene: TRBV2
d_gene: TRBD2
CDR3aa: CASSDVGGRTQGGYEQYF
CDR3nt: TGTGCCAGCAGTGATGTGGGCGGGAGGACCCAGGGCGGGTACGAGCAGTACTTC

j_gene: TRBJ1-1
abundance: .
len: 13
v_gene: TRBV12-3/TRBV12-4
d_gene: .
CDR3aa: CASRQTGHTEAFF
CDR3nt: TGTGCCAGCAGGCAAACAGGGCACACTGAAGCTTTCTTT

j_gene: TRBJ2-3
abundance: many
len: 16
v_gene: TRBV5-4
d_gene: TRBD2
CDR3aa: CASSLGLAGGTDTQYF
CDR3nt: TGTGCCAGCAGCTTAGGACTAGCGGGAGGGACAGATACGCAGTATTTT

j_gene: TRBJ1-2
abundance: many
len: 15
v_gene: TRBV4-2
d_gene: .
CDR3aa: CASSPNSQANYGYTF
CDR3nt: TGTGCCAGCAGTCCCAACTCACAGGCTAACTATGGCTACACCTTC

j_gene: TRBJ1-1
abundance: many
len: 14
v_gene: TRBV5-4
d_gene: .
CDR3aa: CASSLNSGNTEAFF
CDR3nt: TGTGCCAGCAGCTTGAACTCTGGGAACACTGAAGCTTTCTTT

j_gene: TRBJ2-1
abundance: .
len: 18
v_gene: TRBV3-1
d_gene: TRBD2
CDR3aa: CASSPTWGKGRGNSEQFF
CDR3nt: TGTGCCAGCAGCCCAACCTGGGGTAAAGGGCGGGGGAACAGTGAGCAGTTCTTC

j_gene: TRBJ2-3
abundance: .
len: 15
v_gene: TRBV4-3
d_gene: .
CDR3aa: CASSEGGLSTDTQCF
CDR3nt: TGCGCCAGCAGCGAAGGAGGGCTAAGCACAGATACGCAGTGTTTT

j_gene: TRBJ2-2
abundance: few
len: 14
v_gene: TRBV6-1
d_gene: .
CDR3aa: CASSLERAFGELFF
CDR3nt: TGTGCCAGCAGCCTCGAGAGGGCATTTGGGGAGCTGTTTTTT

j_gene: TRBJ1-2
abundance: many
len: 15
v_gene: TRBV13
d_gene: .
CDR3aa: CASSLYATENYGYTF
CDR3nt: TGTGCCAGCAGCTTATACGCCACCGAAAACTATGGCTACACCTTC

j_gene: TRBJ2-1
abundance: .
len: 13
v_gene: TRBV6-2/TRBV6-3
d_gene: .
CDR3aa: CASSYSSEGIVFF
CDR3nt: TGTGCCAGCAGTTACTCGTCGGAAGGGATTGTGTTCTTC

j_gene: TRBJ2-2
abundance: .
len: 17
v_gene: TRBV5-1
d_gene: TRBD2
CDR3aa: CASSEKLAGAGTGELFF
CDR3nt: TGCGCCAGCAGCGAGAAACTAGCGGGAGCGGGAACCGGGGAGCTGTTTTTT

j_gene: TRBJ1-6
abundance: few
len: 15
v_gene: TRBV6-1
d_gene: .
CDR3aa: CASRDLSSYNSPLHF
CDR3nt: TGTGCCAGCAGAGACTTAAGCTCCTATAATTCACCCCTCCACTTT

j_gene: TRBJ2-7
abundance: many
len: 13
v_gene: TRBV27
d_gene: .
CDR3aa: CASSPSIGLEQYF
CDR3nt: TGTGCCAGCAGCCCTTCAATCGGACTCGAGCAGTACTTC

j_gene: TRBJ2-6
abundance: many
len: 16
v_gene: TRBV10-3
d_gene: .
CDR3aa: CAISATGSGGANVLTF
CDR3nt: TGTGCCATCAGTGCAACAGGGTCGGGCGGGGCCAACGTCCTGACTTTC

j_gene: TRBJ1-2
abundance: .
len: 13
v_gene: TRBV6-2/TRBV6-3
d_gene: TRBD1
CDR3aa: CASNTGGYYGYTF
CDR3nt: TGTGCCAGCAACACAGGGGGATACTATGGCTACACCTTC

j_gene: TRBJ2-1
abundance: many
len: 16
v_gene: TRBV10-3
d_gene: TRBD2
CDR3aa: CAISGMTSETYNEQFF
CDR3nt: TGTGCCATCAGTGGAATGACTAGCGAGACTTACAATGAGCAGTTCTTC

j_gene: TRBJ2-2
abundance: many
len: 18
v_gene: TRBV12-3/TRBV12-4
d_gene: TRBD2
CDR3aa: CASSFWGLAGGVTGELFF
CDR3nt: TGTGCCAGCAGTTTTTGGGGACTAGCGGGAGGAGTCACCGGGGAGCTGTTTTTT